The 30 T cell receptor beta chains below were found in one sample sequenced in a study of CD8 T cells in Susac syndrome. The authors reverse transcribed 0.5 to 1 ug RNA with random hexamers. TCRdb re-called the immunoSEQ multiplex PCR reads with MiXCR, one entry per CDR3 protein. This sample has approximately 210,000 distinct CDR3 sequences, with around 96% found just once. Material: CD4+ T cells from PBMCs. The source of these receptors is a human donor with multiple sclerosis.

The V gene is TRBV28, the J gene TRBJ2-4; TRBD1 might be the D (7 bases). The CDR3 contains 16 residues. Germline CDR1 is MDHEN and CDR2 is SYDVKM. V gave up 7 bases and J gave up 1 base, with 17 bases separating them. For the CDR3, the DNA is TGTGCCAGCACCGCGGGACAGTTAACTGCCAAAAACATTCAGTACTTC. Translation: CASTAGQLTAKNIQYF.

V and J are TRBV29-1 and TRBJ2-4; the D gene is possibly TRBD1 (6 bases). Trimming left V 0 bases short and J 7 bases short, with 13 bases between. Germline CDR1 and CDR2: SQVTM and ANQGSEA. This CDR3 is built from 14 residues. CDR3 loop: CSVEDRRGSNIQYF. CDR3 DNA: TGCAGCGTTGAAGATCGAAGGGGGTCTAACATTCAGTACTTC. The full variable domain, in which reference TRBV29-1 and TRBJ2-4 provide the parts outside the CDR3, is SAVISQKPSRDICQRGTSLTIQCQVDSQVTMMFWYRQQPGQSLTLIATANQGSEATYESGFVIDKFPISRPNLTFSTLTVSNMSPEDSSIYLCSVEDRRGSNIQYFGAGTRLSVL.

CDR3 in amino acids: CASQYAPGGYGYTF. Here the CDR3 DNA reads TGTGCGAGCCAGTATGCCCCAGGGGGCTATGGCTACACCTTC. The V and J genes are TRBV19 and TRBJ1-2, with TRBD1 matching over 7 bases. The CDR3 has 14 residues. Germline-derived CDR1 and CDR2 are LNHDA and SQIVND (reference sequence). Full variable domain (missing parts from reference TRBV19 and TRBJ1-2): DGGITQSPKYLFRKEGQNVTLSCEQNLNHDAMYWYRQDPGQGLRLIYYSQIVNDFQKGDIAEGYSVSREKKESFPLTVTSAQKNPTAFYLCASQYAPGGYGYTFGSGTRLTVV.

The chain carries TRBV9 and TRBJ2-2; maybe TRBD2 (5 bases). The germline CDR1 and CDR2 sequences are SGDLS and YYNGEE. V was trimmed by 4 bases and J by 1 base, leaving 17 bases between them. The CDR3 extends over 17 amino acids. CDR3 in DNA: TGTGCCAGCAGCAGTAGCGACTTAGAACTGAACACCGGGGAGCTGTTTTTT. It codes for CASSSSDLELNTGELFF. Based on the CDR3 plus reference TRBV9 and TRBJ2-2, the full variable domain is DSGVTQTPKHLITATGQRVTLRCSPRSGDLSVYWYQQSLDQGLQFLIQYYNGEERAKGNILERFSAQQFPDLHSELNLSSLELGDSALYFCASSSSDLELNTGELFFGEGSRLTVL.

The J gene is TRBJ2-3, the V gene TRBV19; 7 bases fit TRBD2. Looked up from germline, CDR1 is LNHDA and CDR2 is SQIVND (reference sequence). The CDR3 covers 11 residues. DNA for the CDR3: TGTTCTTCGGGGCGGGAGGATACGCAGTATTTT. It translates to CSSGREDTQYF.

The rearrangement joins TRBV18 to TRBJ2-7; D is unresolved. V shed 2 bases and J shed 4 bases, with 6 bases lying between them. Germline CDR1 reads KGHSH; CDR2 reads LQKENI. This CDR3 contains 12 residues. The CDR3 DNA follows: TGTGCCAGCTCACCAAGAGGATACGAGCAGTACTTC. Protein product: CASSPRGYEQYF.

The chain carries TRBV7-2 and TRBJ2-3; 8 bases match TRBD2. The J segment lost 5 bases and the V segment lost 5 bases, leaving 12 bases of the junction unmatched. The CDR3 sequence is 16 residues long. Germline CDR1 reads SGHTA; CDR2 reads FQGNSA. CDR3 amino acids: CASSRGGSGRRDTQYF. As DNA, the CDR3 is TGTGCCAGCAGCCGGGGGGGAAGCGGGCGGAGAGATACGCAGTATTTT.

The rearrangement joins TRBV5-5 to TRBJ2-1, with D tentatively TRBD2 (6 bases). V lost 3 bases and J lost 10, with 20 bases in between. Germline lookup yields CDR1 SGHKS and CDR2 YYEKEE (reference sequence). The CDR3 has 15 amino acids. The CDR3 reads CASSSDPSGLYEQFF. The CDR3 DNA follows: TGTGCCAGCAGCTCAGATCCGTCCGGACTATACGAGCAGTTCTTC.

The chain combines TRBV7-2 with TRBJ2-3; D is unresolved. Germline V CDR1 and CDR2: SGHTA, FQGNSA. Trimming stripped 4 bases from V and 5 bases from J, with 16 bases between. The CDR3 is 15 amino acids. As DNA, the CDR3 is TGTGCCAGCAGCTCCCAGGACCGACGTCAAGATACGCAGTATTTT. Translating it yields CASSSQDRRQDTQYF.

The chain is built from TRBV29-1 and TRBJ2-3, with D possibly TRBD2 on 7 matching bases. Germline CDR1 is SQVTM and CDR2 is ANQGSEA. This CDR3 spans 14 amino acids. CDR3 DNA: TGCACCCTGGGGGGGGCCCCACTCACAGATACGCAGTATTTT. This encodes CTLGGAPLTDTQYF.

The genes are TRBV7-8 and TRBJ1-1, with TRBD1 matching 7 bases. The junction had 16 bases not matched to a gene; V was cut back by 4 bases and J by 2 bases. The CDR3 contains 18 residues. Germline CDR1 SGHVS, CDR2 FQNEAQ. The CDR3 nucleotides read TGTGCCAGCAGCTGGTACAGGGGAGGGAATCAATTTAACACTGAAGCTTTCTTT. As protein: CASSWYRGGNQFNTEAFF.

This rearrangement joins TRBV20-1 to TRBJ1-2; tentative D call: TRBD1 (5 bases). The V and J ends lost 3 bases and 5 bases respectively, with 25 bases between them. Looked up from germline, CDR1 is DFQATT and CDR2 is SNEGSKA (reference sequence). The CDR3 contains 17 residues. CDR3 DNA sequence: TGCAGTGCTAGTGGGGGGGAGTTATTAGGACGTTATTATGGCTACACCTTC. Protein: CSASGGELLGRYYGYTF.

The chain recombines TRBV9 with TRBJ1-2; a weak D match, TRBD1 (6 bases). This CDR3 is built from 16 residues. Trimming left V 1 base short and J 1 base short, with 14 bases between. The germline V gene encodes CDR1 SGDLS and CDR2 YYNGEE. The CDR3 is CASSVSQGFGNYGYTF. In nucleotides, the CDR3 is TGTGCCAGCAGCGTAAGCCAGGGGTTCGGTAACTATGGCTACACCTTC.

This clonotype was detected only a few times. The chain couples TRBV3-1 to TRBJ1-2; D gene uncertain. This CDR3 is built from 14 residues. Trimming shortened V by 0 bases and J by 8 bases, and 13 bases separated the two germline ends. Looked up from germline, CDR1 is LGHDT and CDR2 is YNNKEL (reference sequence). The CDR3 DNA follows: TGTGCCAGCAGCCAAGATCCTGGCCCCGGGGGCTACACCTTC. This sequence encodes CASSQDPGPGGYTF.

The J gene is TRBJ2-1, the V gene TRBV5-4; TRBD1 matches at 9 bases. The junction had 15 bases not matched to a gene; V was cut back by 4 bases and J by 10 bases. The CDR3 totals 16 residues. The germline V gene has CDR1 SGHNT and CDR2 YYREEE (reference sequence). DNA of the CDR3: TGTGCCAGCAGCAGGACTCGGGGACAGGGTTTAGTGGAGCAGTTCTTC. The encoded protein is CASSRTRGQGLVEQFF.

The CDR3 sequence: CASSQTGNTGELFF. In DNA form, the CDR3 reads TGTGCCAGCAGCCAGACAGGAAACACCGGGGAGCTGTTTTTT. The genes are TRBV9 and TRBJ2-2, with D possibly matching TRBD1 (6 bases). The germline gives CDR1 SGDLS, CDR2 YYNGEE. V lost 4 bases to trimming and J lost 2 bases, with 9 bases between them. The CDR3 runs 14 residues.

The chain uses TRBV19 and TRBJ1-1; no clear D gene. Germline CDR1 is LNHDA and CDR2 is SQIVND (reference sequence). The germline V and J ends were trimmed by 7 bases and 4 bases, with 19 bases remaining between them. There are 15 residues in the CDR3. The CDR3 coding sequence is TGTGCCAGTATAAGGCCGAAAGACGGACGCACTGAAGCTTTCTTT. The encoded protein is CASIRPKDGRTEAFF. Variable domain in full (rest from reference TRBV19 and TRBJ1-1): DGGITQSPKYLFRKEGQNVTLSCEQNLNHDAMYWYRQDPGQGLRLIYYSQIVNDFQKGDIAEGYSVSREKKESFPLTVTSAQKNPTAFYLCASIRPKDGRTEAFFGQGTRLTVV.

The chain employs TRBV6-5 and TRBJ2-1; TRBD2 matches 9 bases. Looked up from germline, CDR1 is MNHEY and CDR2 is SVGAGI. Trimming at V came to 2 bases and at J to 2 bases, leaving 7 bases not matched to a gene. This CDR3 spans 17 amino acids. CDR3 DNA: TGTGCCAGCAGTTACGTGCTAGCGGGGCCCACCTACAATGAGCAGTTCTTC. It translates to CASSYVLAGPTYNEQFF.

This chain joins TRBV20-1 and TRBJ2-7, with a weak D call TRBD2 (5 bases). CDR3 size: 14 residues. V lost 6 bases, J lost 3 bases, and 18 bases lay in between. Germline loops: CDR1 DFQATT, CDR2 SNEGSKA (reference sequence). CDR3 amino acids: CSARTGESGYEQYF. The CDR3 bases are TGCAGTGCGAGAACCGGGGAATCGGGCTACGAGCAGTACTTC.

The chain links TRBV30 to TRBJ1-4, with D possibly being TRBD1 (6 bases). Between the trimmed V and J ends, which lost 0 bases and 3 bases, there was a span of 14 bases. The length of the CDR3 is 16 residues. CDR1 GTSNPN and CDR2 SVGIG come from the germline V gene (reference sequence). The CDR3, as DNA: TGTGCCTGGAGTGTATCGTCAGGGGCGGCTAATGAAAAACTGTTTTTT. Amino acids: CAWSVSSGAANEKLFF. The full variable domain, completed using reference TRBV30 and TRBJ1-4, is SQTIHQWPATLVQPVGSPLSLECTVEGTSNPNLYWYRQAAGRGLQLLFYSVGIGQISSEVPQNLSASRPQDRQFILSSKKLLLSDSGFYLCAWSVSSGAANEKLFFGSGTQLSVL.

The rearrangement joins TRBV12-3 or TRBV12-4 to TRBJ1-2; the D is unclear. Trimming shortened V by 4 bases and J by 3 bases, and 6 bases separated the two germline ends. The CDR3 is 12 amino acids. In DNA form, the CDR3 reads TGTGCCAGCAGTTGGGCAGACTATGGCTACACCTTC. It codes for CASSWADYGYTF.

The rearrangement joins TRBV2 to TRBJ2-7, with TRBD2 as a possible D gene (5 bases). This CDR3 is 12 amino acids long. V was trimmed by 6 bases and J by 1 base, leaving 7 bases between them. Germline V gene sequence: CDR1 SNHLY, CDR2 FYNNEI. CDR3 nucleotide sequence: TGTGCCAGCAGGGAGGCATCCTACGAGCAGTACTTC. It encodes CASREASYEQYF.

J is TRBJ2-7 and V is TRBV20-1, with D possibly being TRBD2 (6 bases). V gave up 3 bases and J gave up 3 bases, with 15 bases separating them. The CDR3 totals 14 residues. The germline V gene encodes CDR1 DFQATT and CDR2 SNEGSKA (reference sequence). This CDR3 reads CSARGGGRLYEQYF. CDR3 DNA sequence: TGCAGTGCTAGGGGGGGAGGTAGACTCTACGAGCAGTACTTC.

The chain couples TRBV20-1 to TRBJ2-7, with TRBD2 as a possible D gene (6 bases). CDR1 DFQATT and CDR2 SNEGSKA come from the germline V gene (reference sequence). This CDR3 has 14 amino acids. V shed 5 bases and J shed 2 bases, with 16 bases lying between them. CDR3 in amino acids: CSAPPAGRTYEQYF. CDR3 in DNA: TGCAGTGCTCCCCCTGCGGGGCGGACCTACGAGCAGTACTTC.

The V call is TRBV19, the J call TRBJ2-3; 9 bases agree with TRBD2. Germline V CDR1 and CDR2: LNHDA, SQIVND (reference sequence). The CDR3 runs 12 residues. V dropped 6 bases and J dropped 6; count of bases not matched to a gene: 1. CDR3 region: CASRTSGDTQYF. The CDR3 region has the DNA TGTGCCAGTAGAACTAGCGGGGATACGCAGTATTTT.

This clonotype showed up just once. The chain has TRBV7-9 and TRBJ2-6; D is possibly TRBD1 (7 bases). The CDR3 runs 18 residues. V gave up 2 bases and J gave up 3 bases, with 17 bases separating them. Germline CDR1 and CDR2: SEHNR and FQNEAQ (reference sequence). CDR3 sequence reads: CASSLLTGGGIGANVLTF. In DNA, the CDR3 is TGTGCCAGCAGCTTATTGACAGGAGGGGGCATTGGGGCCAACGTCCTGACTTTC.

This chain joins TRBV7-2 and TRBJ2-3, with 12 bases aligning to TRBD2. This CDR3 has 16 residues. Per germline, CDR1 SGHTA and CDR2 FQGNSA. The junction had 13 bases not matched to a gene; V was cut back by 3 bases and J by 12 bases. The CDR3 coding sequence is TGTGCCAGCAGCTTCCGGAGACTAGCGGGGGCAGCCCCCCAGTATTTT. Amino acid sequence: CASSFRRLAGAAPQYF.

The J gene is TRBJ1-2, the V gene TRBV25-1, with D perhaps TRBD1 (6 bases). Germline CDR1 is MGHDK and CDR2 is SYGVNS. Trimming cost V 6 bases and J 1 base, with 15 bases left between them. CDR3 size: 15 residues. In nucleotides, the CDR3 is TGTGCCAGCAGCCGCTCAGGGGACCTTAACTATGGCTACACCTTC. It yields the protein CASSRSGDLNYGYTF.

This clonotype is a singleton in its sample. The rearrangement links TRBV25-1 to TRBJ2-7; tentatively, D is TRBD2 (6 bases). The CDR3 loop spans 15 amino acids. The V end was cut by 10 bases, the J end by 7 bases, with 26 bases between. Germline V lookup: CDR1 MGHDK, CDR2 SYGVNS. DNA of the CDR3: TGTGCCATACGGGGGTTATCGGGCACACCGCCAGAGCAGTACTTC. It translates to CAIRGLSGTPPEQYF.

The chain has TRBV4-2 and TRBJ1-4; D uncertain. V was pared by 6 bases and J by 1 base, with 9 bases between. The germline CDR1 and CDR2 sequences are LGHNA and YNFKEQ. The CDR3 has 14 amino acids. The CDR3, as DNA: TGTGCCAGCAGTCCGGCTAGAACTAATGAAAAACTGTTTTTT. The encoded protein is CASSPARTNEKLFF.